A selection of T cell receptor beta chains follows, all from one sample in a study of blood T cell repertoires in COVID-19. TCRdb keeps only in-frame clones here, not all; method: immunoSEQ multiplex PCR. Seen here are around 66,000 clones, just under 80% observed once, and the top ten hold about 9.8%. Input material: peripheral blood. The receptors originated from a human donor in a cohort sampled during active COVID-19. Each CDR3 is given with its conserved first and last residue. The D gene is left open where the match is weak. The size of a clone is reported for some rows only, either as once, few or many, or as a class for expanded clones.

>TRBJ1-2|-|once|TRBV6-5
TGTGCCAGCAGTCCCCGCGGCGGGATCGATGGCTACACCTTC
CASSPRGGIDGYTF
>TRBJ1-3|-|-|TRBV2
TGTGGGGGGGGACCTGGAAACACCATATATTTT
CGGGPGNTIYF
>TRBJ1-1|-|once|TRBV28
TGTGCCAGCAGTTTCCCGGACAGGAACACTGAAGCTTTCTTT
CASSFPDRNTEAFF
>TRBJ2-7|TRBD1|few|TRBV19
TGTGCCAGTAGTGGGACAGGTCGGTTGGGGCAGTACTTC
CASSGTGRLGQYF
>TRBJ1-5|TRBD1|once|TRBV6-2/TRBV6-3
TGTGCCAGCAGTTACGCGATGGGGGGGACAGGATTGGAGCCCCAGCATTTT
CASSYAMGGTGLEPQHF
>TRBJ2-5|TRBD2|-|TRBV7-2
TGTGCCAGCAGCATGACTAGCGGGAAAGAGACCCAGTACTTC
CASSMTSGKETQYF
>TRBJ1-3|TRBD1|-|TRBV24-1
TGTGCCACCAGTGATCGGACAGGGGGAGTTGGAAACACCATATATTTT
CATSDRTGGVGNTIYF
>TRBJ2-1|TRBD2|-|TRBV24-1
TGTGCCACCAGTGATCCGCGGGGGGACTCCTACAATGAGCAGTTCTTC
CATSDPRGDSYNEQFF
>TRBJ2-7|TRBD2|-|TRBV9
TGTGCCAGCAGCGTATTAGCGGGGGGCGAAGGCGAGCAGTACTTC
CASSVLAGGEGEQYF
>TRBJ1-5|-|-|TRBV10-1
TGCGCCAGCAGGCACACAGGAGAGAGCCAGCCCCAGCATTTT
CASRHTGESQPQHF
>TRBJ2-3|-|-|TRBV11-3
TGTGCCAGCAGCCCCCGGGACACCCCCGGAGATACGCAGTATTTT
CASSPRDTPGDTQYF
>TRBJ2-7|-|-|TRBV5-1
TGCGCCAGCAGCTTGGGCTCCAGCTCCTACGAGCAGTACTTC
CASSLGSSSYEQYF
>TRBJ2-7|-|-|TRBV18
TGTGCCAGCTCACCACTACCGGGAGCAAGCGAGCAGTACTTC
CASSPLPGASEQYF
>TRBJ2-1|TRBD2|-|TRBV6-2/TRBV6-3
TGTGCCAGCAGTTACGAATCGACTAGCGGGAGAAATGAGCAGTTCTTC
CASSYESTSGRNEQFF
>TRBJ1-5|-|-|TRBV27
TGTGCCAGCAGTTCCGTGACGCCAGGGCCCCAGCATTTT
CASSSVTPGPQHF
>TRBJ2-2|TRBD1|-|TRBV10-3
TGTGCCATCAGTGTTCTTGACAGGGAAACCGGGGAGCTGTTTTTT
CAISVLDRETGELFF
>TRBJ1-1|TRBD1|-|TRBV6-1
TGTGCCAGCAGTAAAGGACAGGGGGCATCGGGGAACACTGAAGCTTTCTTT
CASSKGQGASGNTEAFF
>TRBJ2-3|TRBD2|-|TRBV7-2
TGTGCCAGCAGCTTAAGGGGCCCTTCCGGGACTAGGACAGATACGCAGTATTTT
CASSLRGPSGTRTDTQYF
>TRBJ2-3|TRBD1|-|TRBV5-1
TGCGCCAGCAGTTCGCAGGGGGCGGGAGATACGCAGTATTTT
CASSSQGAGDTQYF
>TRBJ2-7|TRBD2|-|TRBV7-2
TGTGCCAGCAGCTTAACGGGAGGGCCGGGTCGTCACTCCTACGAGCAGTACTTC
CASSLTGGPGRHSYEQYF
>TRBJ2-2|TRBD2|few|TRBV11-2
TGTGCCAGCAGCTTAAGACTAGCGGACACCGGGGAGCTGTTTTTT
CASSLRLADTGELFF
>TRBJ1-1|TRBD1|-|TRBV28
TGTGCCAGCAGTTCCGGGACAGGGGTTATGACTTTCTTT
CASSSGTGVMTFF
>TRBJ2-7|-|-|TRBV27
TGTGCCAGCAGTTTATCCACCCCGAGGGGCTGGGGGCCCTACGAGCAGTACTTC
CASSLSTPRGWGPYEQYF
>TRBJ1-1|-|few|TRBV20-1
TGCAGTGCTAGTGGACACCTTGAAGCTTTCTTT
CSASGHLEAFF
>TRBJ1-2|-|-|TRBV27
TGTGCCAGCAGTTCGATCTCGAGAGGAGGCTACACCTTC
CASSSISRGGYTF
>TRBJ1-3|-|-|TRBV9
TGTGCCAGCAGCGTAGGCCCAGACTCTGGAAACACCATATATTTT
CASSVGPDSGNTIYF
>TRBJ2-1|TRBD2|-|TRBV4-2
TGTGCCAGCGGACTTCGCGGGGGGCGGGGGAATGAGCAGTTCTTC
CASGLRGGRGNEQFF
>TRBJ2-7|TRBD1|few|TRBV28
TGTGCCAGCTACCGACAGGGGGCAACCGAGCAGTACTTC
CASYRQGATEQYF
>TRBJ1-1|TRBD1|-|TRBV6-5
TGTGCCAGCAGTTACAGCCGGGACAGGGGGACCGAAGCTTTCTTT
CASSYSRDRGTEAFF
>TRBJ2-1|-|-|TRBV9
TGTGCCAGCAGCCTGAGGGGGAGAGGGACCAATGAGCAGTTCTTC
CASSLRGRGTNEQFF
>TRBJ1-4|-|-|TRBV28
TGTGCCAGCAGCGAGGTCTTACCAAGAGAAAAACTGTTTTTT
CASSEVLPREKLFF
>TRBJ1-1|-|few|TRBV27
TGTGCCAGCAGTTTATCGAAGGGGCGGAACACTGAAGCTTTCTTT
CASSLSKGRNTEAFF
>TRBJ2-5|TRBD2|-|TRBV14
TGTGCCAGCAGCCCAATGGGACTAGCAAAGCAAGAGACCCAGTACTTC
CASSPMGLAKQETQYF
>TRBJ1-4|-|-|TRBV6-5
TGTGCCACCCGAAGGGGGGGATCTAATGAAAAACTGTTTTTT
CATRRGGSNEKLFF
>TRBJ2-1|TRBD2|-|TRBV7-9
TGTGCCAGCAGCTTACAGCGGGAGTTGCAGTTCTTC
CASSLQRELQFF
>TRBJ1-2|TRBD1|-|TRBV25-1
TGTGCCAGCAGTTTGACAGGGTTTGGCTACACCTTC
CASSLTGFGYTF
>TRBJ1-5|TRBD1|-|TRBV28
TGTGCCAGCAGGATTACAGGGGGTGGACAGCCCCAGCATTTT
CASRITGGGQPQHF
>TRBJ1-2|-|few|TRBV9
TGTGCCAGCACTCCAGGGCTCGATGGCTACACCTTC
CASTPGLDGYTF
>TRBJ2-5|-|-|TRBV6-2/TRBV6-3
TGTGCCAGCAGTGGGCGGGGCCGAGAGACCCAGTACTTC
CASSGRGRETQYF
>TRBJ2-1|-|-|TRBV19
TGTGCCAGTAGTATCCCGGGACTCAATGAGCAGTTCTTC
CASSIPGLNEQFF
>TRBJ2-7|-|-|TRBV5-1
TGCGCCAGCAGCTTGGTTCGGGGGGCGGGCGAGCAGTACTTC
CASSLVRGAGEQYF
>TRBJ1-2|-|-|TRBV7-2
TGTGCCAGCAGCTTAGGTCCGGGGTATGGTGGCTACACCTTC
CASSLGPGYGGYTF
>TRBJ2-3|-|-|TRBV18
TGTGCCAGCTCACCACGGGGGGTCACAGATACGCAGTATTTT
CASSPRGVTDTQYF
>TRBJ2-2|-|-|TRBV18
TGTGCCAGCTCACCGGTGGCGGAACACACCGGGGAGCTGTTTTTT
CASSPVAEHTGELFF
>TRBJ2-7|-|-|TRBV5-1
TGCGCCAGCAGCTTGACCGGAGGGAGCTCCTACGAGCAGTACTTC
CASSLTGGSSYEQYF
>TRBJ1-1|-|-|TRBV28
TGTGCCAGCAGCATCCTATGGCAGCGAGCTGAAGCTTTCTTT
CASSILWQRAEAFF
>TRBJ2-2|TRBD2|-|TRBV5-6
TGTGCCAGCAGCTACGGACTAGTAGCCGGGGAGCTGTTTTTT
CASSYGLVAGELFF
>TRBJ2-2|-|-|TRBV7-3
TGTGCCAGCAGCTTAATCGGCGGCAACACCGGGGAGCTGTTTTTT
CASSLIGGNTGELFF
>TRBJ1-5|-|-|TRBV21-1
TGTGCCAGCAGCAAACTGGGACAGGGGCTAGGCAATCAGCCCCAGCATTTT
CASSKLGQGLGNQPQHF
>TRBJ2-7|-|few|TRBV28
TGTGCCAGCAGACTTGGACGGGCCCGGGGGCAGTACTTC
CASRLGRARGQYF
>TRBJ2-6|-|-|TRBV15
TGTGCCACCAGTCAGTTCGGGTTCTCCGGGGCCAACGTCCTGACTTTC
CATSQFGFSGANVLTF
>TRBJ2-3|TRBD2|few|TRBV10-1
TGCGCCAGCAGTGGGAGCGGGGCTAGCACAGATACGCAGTATTTT
CASSGSGASTDTQYF
>TRBJ2-2|-|few|TRBV2
TGTGCCAGCGGGACTTTGAACACCGGGGAGCTGTTTTTT
CASGTLNTGELFF
>TRBJ1-2|-|-|TRBV16
TGTGCCAGCACCCAGCGGGAATATGGCTACACCTTC
CASTQREYGYTF